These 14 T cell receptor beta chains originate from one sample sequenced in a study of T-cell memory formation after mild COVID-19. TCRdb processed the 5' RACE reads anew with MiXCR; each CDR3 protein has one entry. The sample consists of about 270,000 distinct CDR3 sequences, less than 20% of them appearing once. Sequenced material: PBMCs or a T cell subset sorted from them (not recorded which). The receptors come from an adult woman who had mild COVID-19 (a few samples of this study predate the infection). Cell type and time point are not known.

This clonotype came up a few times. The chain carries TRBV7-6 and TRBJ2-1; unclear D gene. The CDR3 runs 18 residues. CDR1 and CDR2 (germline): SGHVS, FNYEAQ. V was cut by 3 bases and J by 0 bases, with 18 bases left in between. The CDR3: CASSFPRYGQDSYNEQFF. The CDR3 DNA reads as TGTGCCAGCAGCTTCCCCCGGTACGGCCAAGACTCCTACAATGAGCAGTTCTTC.

The CDR3 nucleotides are TGTGCCATCAGTGAGGGACAGGGCGTTACCCAGTACTTC. Amino acids: CAISEGQGVTQYF. This chain connects TRBV10-3 to TRBJ2-5; 8 nucleotides agree with TRBD1. This CDR3 spans 13 amino acids. J gave up 8 bases and V 2 bases, and 4 bases lay outside the gene matches. Germline V CDR1 and CDR2: ENHRY, SYGVKD.

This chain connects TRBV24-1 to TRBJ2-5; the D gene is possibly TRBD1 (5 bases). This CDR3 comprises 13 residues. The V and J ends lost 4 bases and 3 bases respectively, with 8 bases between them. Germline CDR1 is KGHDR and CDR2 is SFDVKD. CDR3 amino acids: CATSDQDKETQYF. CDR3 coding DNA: TGTGCCACCAGTGACCAGGACAAAGAGACCCAGTACTTC.

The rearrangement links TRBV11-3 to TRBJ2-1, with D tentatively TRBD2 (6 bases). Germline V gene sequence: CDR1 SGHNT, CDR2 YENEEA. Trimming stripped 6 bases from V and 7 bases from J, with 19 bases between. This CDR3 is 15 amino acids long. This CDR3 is CASSPFRIGGNEQFF. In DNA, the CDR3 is TGTGCCAGCAGTCCCTTCAGGATTGGGGGGAATGAGCAGTTCTTC.

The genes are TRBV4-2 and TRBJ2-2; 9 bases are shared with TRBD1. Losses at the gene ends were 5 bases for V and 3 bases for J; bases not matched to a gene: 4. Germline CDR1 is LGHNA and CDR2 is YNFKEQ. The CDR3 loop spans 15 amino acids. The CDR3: CASSYDRGDTGELFF. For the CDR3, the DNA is TGTGCCAGCAGCTACGACAGGGGGGACACCGGGGAGCTGTTTTTT.

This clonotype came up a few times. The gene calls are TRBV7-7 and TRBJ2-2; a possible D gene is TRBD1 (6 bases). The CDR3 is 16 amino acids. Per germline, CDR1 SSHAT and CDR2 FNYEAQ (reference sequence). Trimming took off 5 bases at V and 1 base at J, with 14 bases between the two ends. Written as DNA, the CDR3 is TGTGCCAGCAGCCCTGCTGGGGGCCTGAACACCGGGGAGCTGTTTTTT. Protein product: CASSPAGGLNTGELFF.

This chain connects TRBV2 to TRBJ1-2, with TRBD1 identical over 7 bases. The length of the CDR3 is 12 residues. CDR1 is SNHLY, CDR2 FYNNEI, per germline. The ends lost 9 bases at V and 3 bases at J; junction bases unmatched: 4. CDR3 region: CARQGTDYGYTF. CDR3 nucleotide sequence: TGTGCCAGACAGGGGACTGACTATGGCTACACCTTC.

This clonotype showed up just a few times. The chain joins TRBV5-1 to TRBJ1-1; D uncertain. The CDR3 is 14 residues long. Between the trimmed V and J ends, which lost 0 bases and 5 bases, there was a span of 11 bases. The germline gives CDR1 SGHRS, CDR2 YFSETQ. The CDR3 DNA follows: TGCGCCAGCAGCTTGGAAGGCTTGGATACTGAAGCTTTCTTT. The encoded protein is CASSLEGLDTEAFF.

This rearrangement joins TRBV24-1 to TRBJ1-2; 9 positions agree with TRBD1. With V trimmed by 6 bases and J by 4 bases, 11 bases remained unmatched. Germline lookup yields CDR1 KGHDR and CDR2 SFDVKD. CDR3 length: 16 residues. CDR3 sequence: CATSPTGGGHFYGYTF. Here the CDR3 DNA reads TGTGCCACCAGTCCGACAGGGGGTGGGCACTTCTATGGCTACACCTTC.

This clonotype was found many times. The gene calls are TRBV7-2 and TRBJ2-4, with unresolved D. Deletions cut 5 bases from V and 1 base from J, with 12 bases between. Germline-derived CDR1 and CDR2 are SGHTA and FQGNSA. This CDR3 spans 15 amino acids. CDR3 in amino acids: CASSPRRSAKNIQYF. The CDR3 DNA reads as TGTGCCAGCAGCCCCCGACGTTCGGCCAAAAACATTCAGTACTTC. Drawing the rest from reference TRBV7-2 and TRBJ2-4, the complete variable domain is GAGVSQSPSNKVTEKGKDVELRCDPISGHTALYWYRQSLGQGLEFLIYFQGNSAPDKSGLPSDRFSAERTGGSVSTLTIQRTQQEDSAVYLCASSPRRSAKNIQYFGAGTRLSVL.

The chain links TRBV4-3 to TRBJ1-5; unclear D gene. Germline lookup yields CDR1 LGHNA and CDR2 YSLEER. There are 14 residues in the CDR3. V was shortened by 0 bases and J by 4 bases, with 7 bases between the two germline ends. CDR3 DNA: TGCGCCAGCAGCCAAGATCTGGGAAATCAGCCCCAGCATTTT. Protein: CASSQDLGNQPQHF.

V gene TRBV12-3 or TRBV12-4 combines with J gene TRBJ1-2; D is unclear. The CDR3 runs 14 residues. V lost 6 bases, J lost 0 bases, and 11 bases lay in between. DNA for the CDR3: TGTGCCAGCAGGAGCGGCAAGACTAACTATGGCTACACCTTC. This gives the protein CASRSGKTNYGYTF.

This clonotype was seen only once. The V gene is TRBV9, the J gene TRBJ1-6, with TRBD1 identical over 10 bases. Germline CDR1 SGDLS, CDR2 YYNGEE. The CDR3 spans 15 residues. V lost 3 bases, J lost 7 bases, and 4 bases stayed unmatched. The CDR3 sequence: CASSAGQGTNSPLHF. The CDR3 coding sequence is TGTGCCAGCAGCGCGGGACAGGGGACAAATTCACCCCTCCACTTT.

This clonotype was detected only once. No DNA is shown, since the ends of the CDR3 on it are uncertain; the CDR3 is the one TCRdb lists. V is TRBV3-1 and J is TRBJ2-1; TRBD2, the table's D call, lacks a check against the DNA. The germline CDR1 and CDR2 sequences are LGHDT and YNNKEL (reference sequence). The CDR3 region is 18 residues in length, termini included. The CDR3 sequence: CASSQVFSGVGWGNEQLF.